The entry below gives a single T cell receptor beta chain sequence along with its context. This sample stems from a study of blood T cell repertoires in COVID-19. Looking at the study overall: From the United States, Italy and Spain came samples of acute and convalescent COVID-19.

There are 19 residues in the CDR3. As processed by the authors: Amplification from reference gene primers served as the basis for estimated nucleated cell counts. Profiling relied on immunoSEQ multiplex PCR, and the TCRdb table lists in-frame clones only, not all of them. V and J calls and clone size are those listed in that table; D and trimming were worked out from the DNA. The sample has 80,000 to 100,000 clones, just over 85% seen once. This receptor was identified in a woman aged 80 or over in a cohort sampled during active or convalescent COVID-19. Sequenced input: peripheral blood. The chain has TRBV21-1 and TRBJ1-5; TRBD1 reflects the table's D call only, with no check against the DNA. TRBV21-1 is termed a pseudogene. DNA for the CDR3: TGTGCCAGCAGCATACTGACAGGGCGCCTATGTTTTGGCAATCAGCCCCAGCATTTT. Its translation is CASSILTGRLCFGNQPQHF.